The present T cell receptor beta chain was sequenced within a study of T cell clones after liver transplantation (dated by TCRdb to between 2018 and 2021). The study in broad terms: The samples were obtained from ITN030ST, a randomized trial that attempted immunosuppression withdrawal within 2 years after liver transplantation. Subjects received no induction therapy and standard immunosuppression until randomization at 12-24 months post-transplant. The studied cohort comprised 8 liver transplant recipients, 3 classified as tolerant and 5 as non-tolerant. Donor-reactive T cell clones were identified by TCRbeta sequencing following a pre-transplant mixed lymphocyte reaction and were subsequently tracked in post-transplant blood. Of the eight recipients, a few were HCV-positive, while the remaining recipients had been transplanted for non-autoimmune, non-viral indications. To count as tolerant, a recipient had to stay completely off immunosuppression for at least one year without liver enzymes climbing beyond twice the upper limit of normal. Third party-reactive TCRbeta sequences were also identified from pre-transplant MLRs to serve as an antigen-independent comparator for donor-reactive sequences. Blood samples were collected pre-transplant, pre-randomization before withdrawal, and post-randomization after either full withdrawal or failed withdrawal. What the research found in general, with its limitations: Donor-reactive sequences decreased more than third party-reactive sequences, which suggests partial antigen-specific deletion that was not related to withdrawal success. In 5 of 8 subjects, circulating donor-reactive CD4 TCRbeta sequences decreased significantly after transplant, regardless of tolerance or HCV status. In a couple of subjects, low numbers of available donor cells limited the measurable donor-reactive repertoire. Since no allograft tissue specimens were available, donor-reactive T cells may have migrated into the graft instead of being deleted. The conclusions were considered preliminary, being limited by small, heterogeneous patient numbers and non-standardized post-transplant time points. After accounting for repertoire turnover, donor-reactive detection was significantly reduced in 7 of 8 subjects for CD4 and 8 of 8 for CD8.

Of note for this clone: Its antigen is unknown. Nothing much larger sits one base from this clone, and base qualities are not available.

High-throughput TCRbeta CDR3 sequencing of frozen genomic DNA was performed by immunoSEQ, with PCR amplification, mapping, bias correction and internal controls included. In the paper's pipeline: Productive rearrangements were retained, and unique TCRbeta sequences were defined by the CDR3 nucleotide sequence together with the V and J gene. Donor-reactive sequences required at least 5-fold expansion in CFSE-low cells versus unstimulated pre-transplant cells and at least 0.01% frequency. To ensure at least 90% detection power, minimum frequency thresholds were set for each subject based on that subject's lowest-template unstimulated sample. Jensen-Shannon divergence between the top 1000 TCRbeta sequences post-transplant and pre-transplant was used to measure repertoire turnover. Two-sided Fisher's exact tests were used to test for changes in how often donor-reactive sequences were detected. TCRdb retrieved this table from immuneACCESS and kept in-frame rearrangements only. Not all clones are present; in checked studies, unresolved V genes account for under half, and no reason is known for the remainder. D and trimming come from the DNA, and the V and J calls and clone size come from that table. Counted in this sample were about 74,000 clones; roughly 80% of them appeared once. About 0.6% of the sample rests with the top ten.

Per the publication, the time point label means: pre-transplant. Unstimulated PBMCs, after thawing, were stained for CD3, CD4 and CD8 and then FACS-sorted into CD3+CD4+ and CD3+CD8+ populations. All 8 studied subjects were randomized to withdrawal of immunosuppression. The Qiagen DNeasy Blood and Tissue Kit was used for genomic DNA isolation. The CDR3 goes from the cysteine to the phenylalanine over 12 residues. The retained sequence is limited to the CDR3, 36 bases, with the frame set at the first base. A distance of 1 base separates the germline ends of V and J, which lose 2 bases and 3 bases respectively. The germline V gene specifies KGHSH as CDR1 and LQKENI as CDR2.

The chain was built from TRBV18 and TRBJ2-2; too little of a D gene remains to name it. Source: CD4+ T cells from blood, taken before liver transplant. The TCR originated in a human donor who received a liver transplant. The bases read TGTGCCAGCTCACCATACACCGGGGAGCTGTTTTTT. Its translation reads: CASSPYTGELFF. Full variable domain (CDR3 extended with the reference TRBV18 and TRBJ2-2 proteins): NAGVMQNPRHLVRRRGQEARLRCSPMKGHSHVYWYRQLPEEGLKFMVYLQKENIIDESGMPKERFSAEFPKEGPSILRIQQVVRGDSAAYFCASSPYTGELFFGEGSRLTVL.